The 16 T cell receptor beta chains listed next were all sequenced from one sample in a study of blood T cell repertoires in COVID-19. Generated by immunoSEQ multiplex PCR, the TCRdb table keeps only in-frame clones and is missing some. This repertoire shows about 150,000 clones, roughly 89% found once; its top ten account for around 4.6%. The sample was peripheral blood. The receptors were gathered from a human donor in a cohort sampled during active COVID-19.

The J gene is TRBJ2-7, the V gene TRBV11-2; D may be TRBD2 (5 bases). Trimming cost V 5 bases and J 2 bases, with 13 bases left between them. The CDR3 has 14 amino acids. Germline values: CDR1 SGHAT, CDR2 FQNNGV. This CDR3 is CASSAGGSTYEQYF. Here the CDR3 DNA reads TGTGCCAGCAGCGCTGGAGGCAGCACCTACGAGCAGTACTTC.

The chain carries TRBV7-8 and TRBJ1-4; 7 nucleotides match TRBD1. CDR3 size: 15 residues. The germline gives CDR1 SGHVS, CDR2 FQNEAQ. V lost 2 bases and J lost 3; bases outside the gene matches: 3. The CDR3 nucleotides read TGTGCCAGCAGCTTAACGCAGGGGGCTAATGAAAAACTGTTTTTT. It codes for CASSLTQGANEKLFF.

This clone has only a few counts. This chain joins TRBV12-3 or TRBV12-4 and TRBJ1-1; TRBD1 agrees at 8 bases. This CDR3 is 12 amino acids long. V dropped 5 bases and J dropped 8; count of bases not matched to a gene: 4. The CDR3 region has the DNA TGTGCCAGCAGTCAGGGGGCAGGGGAAGCTTTCTTT. Residues: CASSQGAGEAFF.

The chain uses TRBV7-3 and TRBJ1-2; D remains ambiguous. CDR3 length equals 13 residues. Trimming took off 6 bases at V and 5 bases at J, with 13 bases between the two ends. CDR1 SGHTA and CDR2 FQGTGA come from the germline V gene. The CDR3 is CASSLPGGYGYTF. The CDR3 DNA reads TGTGCCAGCAGTCTTCCGGGAGGGTATGGCTACACCTTC.

The CDR3 loop reads CASSFTALGTQYF. As DNA, the CDR3 is TGTGCCAGCAGTTTCACAGCTTTAGGGACCCAGTACTTC. The rearrangement uses TRBV27 and TRBJ2-5; D unresolved. Germline values: CDR1 MNHEY, CDR2 SMNVEV (reference sequence). This CDR3 region has 13 residues. V lost 3 bases, J lost 7 bases, and 12 bases lay in between.

V is TRBV9 and J is TRBJ2-7, with 9 bases matching TRBD1. J was trimmed by 7 bases and V by 4 bases; bases with no gene match: 9. Germline CDR1 is SGDLS and CDR2 is YYNGEE. This CDR3 has 14 amino acids. The CDR3 is CASSSGTGSSEQYF. For the CDR3, the DNA is TGTGCCAGCAGCTCCGGGACAGGGTCGTCAGAGCAGTACTTC.

The V and J genes are TRBV5-1 and TRBJ2-7, with 7 bases fitting TRBD2. V was clipped by 2 bases and J by 6 bases; unmatched bases: 11. The CDR3 extends over 15 amino acids. CDR1 and CDR2 from the germline V gene are SGHRS and YFSETQ. The CDR3 DNA sequence: TGCGCCAGCAGCTTTATGGCGGGAGTAAGGGCCGAGCAGTACTTC. It translates to CASSFMAGVRAEQYF.

The chain has TRBV5-1 and TRBJ1-6; 7 bases map to TRBD1. The CDR3 consists of 17 residues. Germline CDR1 reads SGHRS; CDR2 reads YFSETQ. Losses at the gene ends were 2 bases for V and 0 bases for J; bases not matched to a gene: 5. The CDR3 here is CASSFRDSSSYNSPLHF. CDR3 coding DNA: TGCGCCAGCAGCTTTCGGGACAGCAGCTCCTATAATTCACCCCTCCACTTT.

The gene calls are TRBV5-1 and TRBJ2-3, with TRBD2 matching 11 bases. Germline values: CDR1 SGHRS, CDR2 YFSETQ. J gave up 5 bases and V 3 bases, and 8 bases lay outside the gene matches. The CDR3 runs 16 residues. Written as DNA, the CDR3 is TGCGCCAGCAGCTCTTTAGCGGGGGGGCCAGGAGATACGCAGTATTTT. It codes for CASSSLAGGPGDTQYF.

V usage is TRBV10-3 and J usage is TRBJ1-3, with 8 bases matching TRBD1. The V and J ends lost 6 bases and 3 bases, in that order; junction bases with no gene match: 7. The CDR3 covers 15 residues. In germline, CDR1 is ENHRY, CDR2 SYGVKD. The CDR3 sequence: CAIRATGVGGNTIYF. CDR3 DNA: TGTGCCATCAGGGCGACAGGGGTCGGTGGAAACACCATATATTTT.

V and J are TRBV6-1 and TRBJ2-4; D is perhaps TRBD1 (6 bases). This CDR3 has 18 amino acids. Looked up from germline, CDR1 is MNHNS and CDR2 is SASEGT. The V and J ends lost 2 bases and 1 base respectively, with 18 bases between them. CDR3 DNA sequence: TGTGCCAGCAGTGAATCAGGGGTGACCGCCCTGGCCAAAAACATTCAGTACTTC. Its translation: CASSESGVTALAKNIQYF.

The rearrangement uses TRBV28 and TRBJ2-7; D is uncertain. V lost 8 bases and J 1 base, leaving 15 bases between the germline ends. The CDR3 consists of 14 residues. Germline V gene sequence: CDR1 MDHEN, CDR2 SYDVKM. The CDR3 loop reads CASRDAMESYEQYF. CDR3 DNA: TGTGCCAGCCGAGACGCGATGGAGTCCTACGAGCAGTACTTC.

The chain combines TRBV7-2 with TRBJ2-5; D is possibly TRBD1 (5 bases). This CDR3 is 14 amino acids long. The V end was cut by 2 bases, the J end by 3 bases, with 10 bases between. Germline CDR1 reads SGHTA; CDR2 reads FQGNSA. CDR3 bases: TGTGCCAGCAGCTTAACCAGGGAAAAAGAGACCCAGTACTTC. This gives the protein CASSLTREKETQYF.

The J gene is TRBJ2-7, the V gene TRBV4-1; 8 bases are shared with TRBD1. This CDR3 contains 15 residues. Germline trimming cut 3 bases from V and 3 bases from J; bases unmatched to any gene: 7. Germline CDR1 MGHRA, CDR2 YSYEKL. The CDR3 DNA reads as TGCGCCAGCAGCCACCAGACAGGGGACCGCTACGAGCAGTACTTC. It codes for CASSHQTGDRYEQYF.

This chain uses TRBV6-4 with TRBJ2-7, with D unclear. The V gene's germline CDR1 is MRHNA and CDR2 SNTAGT. V was shortened by 5 bases and J by 0 bases, with 8 bases between the two germline ends. This CDR3 comprises 13 residues. CDR3 amino acids: CASSKLRSYEQYF. The CDR3 region has the DNA TGTGCCAGCAGTAAACTACGCTCCTACGAGCAGTACTTC.

V gene TRBV16 combines with J gene TRBJ2-3; 7 nucleotides line up with TRBD1. The CDR3 runs to 14 residues. V trimming: 3 bases; J trimming: 6 bases; junction bases outside the gene matches: 6. Germline-derived CDR1 and CDR2 are KGHSY and FQNENV. The CDR3 here is CASSQLTGDDTQYF. DNA of the CDR3: TGTGCCAGCAGCCAGCTAACAGGGGACGATACGCAGTATTTT.